This T cell receptor (beta chain) comes out of a study of blood T cell repertoires in COVID-19. Overall study: The study drew acute and convalescent COVID-19 samples from the United States, Italy and Spain. In each case, the material was cDNA or gDNA derived from T cells, B-cell-depleted T cells, or PBMCs.

J was trimmed by 2 bases and V by 5 bases; bases with no gene match: 2. The CDR3 covers 14 residues. Germline values: CDR1 SEHNR, CDR2 FQNEAQ (reference sequence). Cohort 3 donors were reported recovered after two negative PCRs, clearance, or symptom resolution. In the original workflow: Reference gene primer amplification gave estimated nucleated cell counts. TCRdb's table, derived via immunoSEQ multiplex PCR, lists solely in-frame clones and lacks some. That table furnishes V, J and clone size, whereas the DNA furnished D and trimming. This sample carries hundreds of thousands of clones, roughly nine tenths of them seen once, and the ten largest clones take about 1%.

This TCR was sampled from a young man who had recovered from COVID-19. The sequenced sample was PBMCs or T cells enriched from blood (not recorded which). This chain links TRBV7-9 with TRBJ2-1, with TRBD1 matching over 8 bases. The CDR3 coding sequence is TGTGCCAGCAGCGGACAGGGAACCTACAATGAGCAGTTCTTC. Translated: CASSGQGTYNEQFF.